This T cell receptor (beta chain) derives from a study of T cell responses to AZD1222 COVID-19 vaccine. Whole-study results and caveats: Regions left unmutated in variants are reportedly the target of nearly half of spike-specific TCRs. Seropositive AZD1222 recipients at baseline numbered only five to seven.

For this clone: Its antigen is unknown.

Profiling relied on immunoSEQ multiplex PCR, and the TCRdb table lists in-frame clones only, not all of them. There are about 160,000 clones in the sample; about 90% occur only once, and 3.8% lies in the top ten. The CDR3 loop spans 14 amino acids. The germline CDR1 and CDR2 sequences are KGHSH and LQKENI. Trimming shortened V by 2 bases and J by 5 bases, and 12 bases separated the two germline ends. The origin of this receptor is an adult who received the AZD1222 COVID-19 vaccine. Sequenced here: peripheral blood, sampled 28 days after the second AZD1222 dose. This chain uses TRBV18 with TRBJ1-1; no reliable D call. The CDR3 spells CASSPGRGGTEAFF. CDR3 DNA sequence: TGTGCCAGCTCACCAGGGAGAGGTGGGACTGAAGCTTTCTTT.